The source of this T cell receptor beta chain is a study of vaccination effects on CD4 cells after COVID-19. In its sample, this clone is medium-sized. Its matching antigen is unknown. ViraFEST expansion of antigen-specific CD4+ T cells with viral peptide pools preceded sequencing. CD4+ T cell isolation took place after 10 days of culture. Nobody among the vaccine recipients had prior SARS-CoV-2 infection (nucleocapsid antibodies were negative). It was on days 3 and 7 that half the medium was replaced with IL-2 medium. CDR3 size: 13 residues. Germline-derived CDR1 and CDR2 are SGHAT and FQNNGV. The V gene end was trimmed by 5 bases and the J gene end by 3 bases; junction bases not matched to a gene: 2. The repertoire was sequenced with immunoSEQ multiplex PCR; TCRdb's copy has only in-frame clones and lacks some. Among about 24,000 clones listed, more than 70% were seen once.

This chain links TRBV11-2 with TRBJ1-2, with TRBD1 identical over 8 bases. The source is a human donor who received a COVID-19 vaccine. Material: CD4+ T cells from PBMCs cultured with HCoV-NL63 spike peptides, obtained before COVID-19 vaccination. The CDR3 sequence is CASSPGQDYGYTF. CDR3 DNA sequence: TGTGCCAGCAGCCCGGGACAGGACTATGGCTACACCTTC.